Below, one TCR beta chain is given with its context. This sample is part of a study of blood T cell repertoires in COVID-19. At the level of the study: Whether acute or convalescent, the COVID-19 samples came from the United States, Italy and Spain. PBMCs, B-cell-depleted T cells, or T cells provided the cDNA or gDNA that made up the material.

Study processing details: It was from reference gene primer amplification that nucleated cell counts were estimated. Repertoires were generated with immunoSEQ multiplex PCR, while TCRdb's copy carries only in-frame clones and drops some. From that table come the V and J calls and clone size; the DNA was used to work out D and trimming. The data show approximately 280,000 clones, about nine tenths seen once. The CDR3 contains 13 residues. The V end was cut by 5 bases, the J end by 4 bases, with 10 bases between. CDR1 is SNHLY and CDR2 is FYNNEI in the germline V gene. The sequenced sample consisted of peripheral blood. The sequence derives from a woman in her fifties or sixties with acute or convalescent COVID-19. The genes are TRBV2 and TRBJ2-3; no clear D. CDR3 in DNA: TGTGCCAGCAGTCCCACTCCTGCAGATACGCAGTATTTT. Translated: CASSPTPADTQYF.